Each of the 5 T cell receptor beta chains below was sequenced from the same sample in a study of T cells in Graves' hyperthyroidism and ophthalmopathy. The CDR3 regions of TCR beta were amplified from RNA transcripts. HTBI primers were the set used in a first-round RT-PCR of the TCR CDR3. TCRdb analysed the multiplex PCR reads with MiXCR anew, one entry per CDR3 protein. The data show about 840,000 distinct CDR3 sequences, roughly 40% seen once. Source material: blood. The receptor set was obtained from a young man with Graves' hyperthyroidism.

Many counts were recorded for this clonotype. The chain employs TRBV19 and TRBJ1-3; D is uncertain. Trimming took off 5 bases at V and 11 bases at J, with 10 bases between the two ends. The CDR3 sequence is 11 residues long. Per germline, CDR1 LNHDA and CDR2 SQIVND (reference sequence). CDR3 region: CASSSGGAIYF. The CDR3 bases are TGTGCCAGTAGTTCGGGTGGCGCCATATATTTT.

The chain couples TRBV5-4 to TRBJ2-5, with D uncertain. The CDR3 has 14 residues. Deletions cut 3 bases from V and 5 bases from J, with 14 bases between. The germline gives CDR1 SGHNT, CDR2 YYREEE (reference sequence). The chain's CDR3 is CASSSTQNAETQYF. In DNA, the CDR3 is TGTGCCAGCAGCTCGACTCAGAACGCGGAGACCCAGTACTTC.

The chain links TRBV2 to TRBJ1-1; D perhaps matches TRBD1 (6 bases). CDR1 is SNHLY and CDR2 is FYNNEI in the germline V gene. Deletions cut 3 bases from V and 11 bases from J, with 10 bases between. This CDR3 comprises 11 residues. The CDR3 sequence: CASSEGQGAFF. Here the CDR3 DNA reads TGTGCCAGCAGTGAGGGCCAGGGGGCTTTCTTT. Complete variable domain (other parts from reference TRBV2 and TRBJ1-1): EPEVTQTPSHQVTQMGQEVILRCVPISNHLYFYWYRQILGQKVEFLVSFYNNEISEKSEIFDDQFSVERPDGSNFTLKIRSTKLEDSAMYFCASSEGQGAFFGQGTRLTVV.

The CDR3 is CSVERTAQNYGYTF. In nucleotides, the CDR3 is TGCAGCGTTGAGAGGACAGCCCAAAACTATGGCTACACCTTC. The V gene is TRBV29-1, the J gene TRBJ1-2; maybe TRBD1 (6 bases). The CDR3 consists of 14 residues. Germline CDR1 is SQVTM and CDR2 is ANQGSEA. V lost 3 bases, J lost 2 bases, and 13 bases lay in between.

This clonotype showed up many times. This rearrangement joins TRBV19 to TRBJ1-1; D gene ambiguous. The CDR3 is 10 residues long. Between the trimmed V and J ends, which lost 8 bases and 7 bases, there was a span of 8 bases. Germline lookup yields CDR1 LNHDA and CDR2 SQIVND (reference sequence). CDR3 sequence reads: CASGDLEAFF. The CDR3 bases are TGTGCCAGTGGAGATCTTGAAGCTTTCTTT.